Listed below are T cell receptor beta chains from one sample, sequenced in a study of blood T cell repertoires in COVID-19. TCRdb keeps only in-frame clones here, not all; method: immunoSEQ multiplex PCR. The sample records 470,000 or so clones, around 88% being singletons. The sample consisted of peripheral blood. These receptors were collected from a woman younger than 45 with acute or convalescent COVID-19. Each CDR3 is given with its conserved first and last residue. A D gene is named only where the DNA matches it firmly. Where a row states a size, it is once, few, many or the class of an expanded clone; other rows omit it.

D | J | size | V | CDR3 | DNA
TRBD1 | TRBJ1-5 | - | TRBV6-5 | CASSNGQGNNQPQHF | TGTGCCAGCAGCAACGGACAGGGGAACAATCAGCCCCAGCATTTT
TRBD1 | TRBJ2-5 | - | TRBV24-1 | CATSQTGFRGSTQYF | TGTGCCACCAGCCAGACAGGGTTCAGGGGGAGTACCCAGTACTTC
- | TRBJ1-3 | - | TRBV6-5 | CASSLGTPLGNTIYF | TGTGCCAGCAGCCTCGGGACTCCGCTAGGGAACACCATATATTTT
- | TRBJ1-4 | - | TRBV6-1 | CASSERVWEKLFF | TGTGCCAGCAGTGAGAGGGTCTGGGAAAAACTGTTTTTT
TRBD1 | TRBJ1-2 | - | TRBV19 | CASRVSGQGVYGYTF | TGTGCCAGTAGGGTTTCGGGACAGGGAGTCTATGGCTACACCTTC
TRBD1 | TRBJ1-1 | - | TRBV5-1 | CASSLTGGKNTEAFF | TGCGCCAGCAGCTTGACAGGGGGGAAGAACACTGAAGCTTTCTTT
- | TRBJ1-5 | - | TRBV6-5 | CASRQGVSGNQPQHF | TGTGCCAGCAGACAAGGGGTTTCGGGCAATCAGCCCCAGCATTTT
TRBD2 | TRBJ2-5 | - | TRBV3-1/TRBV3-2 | CASSRLAGGRETQYF | TGTGCCAGCAGCCGACTAGCGGGGGGGCGAGAGACCCAGTACTTC
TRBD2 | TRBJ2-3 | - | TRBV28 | CASSGLGGGTDTQYF | TGTGCCAGCAGTGGGCTGGGGGGGGGCACAGATACGCAGTATTTT
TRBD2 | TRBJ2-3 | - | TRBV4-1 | CASRLAGVRTDTQYF | TGCGCCAGCAGACTAGCGGGGGTTCGCACAGATACGCAGTATTTT
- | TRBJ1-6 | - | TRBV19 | CASSITLRGSPLHF | TGTGCCAGTAGTATAACGCTAAGGGGTTCACCCCTCCACTTT
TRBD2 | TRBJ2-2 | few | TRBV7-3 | CASSKGLAGGTANTGELFF | TGTGCCAGCAGCAAGGGACTAGCGGGGGGAACTGCGAACACCGGGGAGCTGTTTTTT
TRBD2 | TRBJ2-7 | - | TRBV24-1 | CATSDSDSGGAFYEQYF | TGTGCCACCAGTGATTCTGATAGCGGGGGGGCCTTCTACGAGCAGTACTTC
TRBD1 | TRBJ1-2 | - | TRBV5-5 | CASSLSGGNYGYTF | TGTGCCAGCAGCTTGTCAGGGGGAAACTATGGCTACACCTTC
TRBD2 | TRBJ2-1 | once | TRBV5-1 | CASSWNAGTSGYNEQFF | TGCGCCAGCAGCTGGAACGCGGGGACTAGCGGTTACAATGAGCAGTTCTTC
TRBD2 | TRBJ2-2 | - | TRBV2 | CASSDQAGFSDTGELFF | TGTGCCAGCAGTGACCAAGCGGGGTTTTCGGACACCGGGGAGCTGTTTTTT
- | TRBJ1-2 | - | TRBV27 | CASSSGSIPNYGYTF | TGTGCCAGCAGTTCCGGGTCTATCCCTAACTATGGCTACACCTTC
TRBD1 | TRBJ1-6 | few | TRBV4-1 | CASSQDPGGRNSPLHF | TGCGCCAGCAGCCAAGACCCAGGGGGACGTAATTCACCCCTCCACTTT
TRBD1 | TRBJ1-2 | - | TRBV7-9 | CASSRVSGTADYGYTF | TGTGCCAGCAGCAGGGTATCCGGGACAGCCGACTATGGCTACACCTTC
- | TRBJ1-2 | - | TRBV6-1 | CASSEYSYGYTF | TGTGCCAGCAGTGAATACAGCTATGGCTACACCTTC
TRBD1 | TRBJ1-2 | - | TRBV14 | CASSQGQGALYGYTF | TGTGCCAGCAGTCAAGGACAGGGGGCTTTGTATGGCTACACCTTC
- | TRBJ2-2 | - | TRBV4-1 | CASSQADSNTGELFF | TGCGCCAGCAGCCAAGCGGACTCGAACACCGGGGAGCTGTTTTTT
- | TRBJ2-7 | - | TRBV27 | CASSQGKSSYEQYF | TGTGCCAGCAGTCAGGGTAAGAGCTCCTACGAGCAGTACTTC
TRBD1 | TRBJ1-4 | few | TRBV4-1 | CASSQTGTGAGNEKLFF | TGCGCCAGCAGCCAGACCGGGACAGGGGCCGGTAATGAAAAACTGTTTTTT
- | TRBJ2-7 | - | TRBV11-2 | CASSWTQTPSYEQYF | TGTGCCAGCAGCTGGACTCAGACACCTTCCTACGAGCAGTACTTC
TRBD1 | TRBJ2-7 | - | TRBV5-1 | CASSYRTGDYEQYF | TGCGCCAGCAGTTATCGGACAGGGGACTACGAGCAGTACTTC
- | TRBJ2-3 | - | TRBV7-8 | CASSLVPGRRNTQYF | TGTGCCAGCAGCTTAGTCCCGGGAAGAAGGAATACGCAGTATTTT
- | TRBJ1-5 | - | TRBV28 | CASSLQGTGNQPQHF | TGTGCCAGCAGTTTACAGGGAACGGGCAATCAGCCCCAGCATTTT
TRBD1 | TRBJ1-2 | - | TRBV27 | CASSFRGQANYYGYTF | TGTGCCAGCAGTTTTAGGGGACAGGCAAATTACTATGGCTACACCTTC
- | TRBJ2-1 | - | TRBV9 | CASSVEGTVPFNEQFF | TGTGCCAGCAGCGTAGAAGGTACAGTTCCCTTCAATGAGCAGTTCTTC
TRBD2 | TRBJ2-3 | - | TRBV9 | CASSVLAGGRTDTQYF | TGTGCCAGCAGCGTATTAGCGGGGGGCCGCACAGATACGCAGTATTTT
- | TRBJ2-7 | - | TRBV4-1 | CASSQASRGGYEQYF | TGCGCCAGCAGCCAAGCTTCCAGGGGTGGCTACGAGCAGTACTTC
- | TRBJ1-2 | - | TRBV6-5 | CASRYQGSSGYTF | TGTGCCAGCAGGTATCAGGGTTCGAGTGGCTACACCTTC
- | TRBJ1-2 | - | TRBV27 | CASSLTGVNYGYTF | TGTGCCAGCAGTTTGACAGGAGTTAACTATGGCTACACCTTC
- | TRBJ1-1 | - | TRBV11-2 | CASSFSRHPFF | TGTGCCAGCAGCTTTTCCAGGCACCCTTTCTTT
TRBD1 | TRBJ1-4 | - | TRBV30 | CASNRDSFEKLFF | TGTGCCTCTAACCGGGACAGCTTTGAAAAACTGTTTTTT
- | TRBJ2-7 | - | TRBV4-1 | CASSQVHGDYEQYF | TGCGCCAGCAGCCAAGTTCACGGTGACTACGAGCAGTACTTC
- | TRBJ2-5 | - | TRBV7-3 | CASSRTSLPGETQYF | TGTGCCAGCTCTAGGACATCTTTACCCGGAGAGACCCAGTACTTC
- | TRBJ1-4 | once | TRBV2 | CASSPGVATNEKLFF | TGTGCCAGCAGTCCCGGGGTTGCAACTAATGAAAAACTGTTTTTT
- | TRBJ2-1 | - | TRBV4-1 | CASSQDPQRRPYNEQFF | TGCGCCAGCAGCCAAGATCCCCAGCGTAGACCCTACAATGAGCAGTTCTTC
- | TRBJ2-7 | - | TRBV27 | CASSSFYEQYF | TGTGCCAGCAGTTCCTTCTACGAGCAGTACTTC
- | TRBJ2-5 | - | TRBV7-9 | CASSGRTKQETQYF | TGTGCCAGCAGTGGACGGACTAAACAAGAGACCCAGTACTTC
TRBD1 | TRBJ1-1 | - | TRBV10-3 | CATTGGLNTEAFF | TGTGCCACCACAGGGGGTTTGAACACTGAAGCTTTCTTT
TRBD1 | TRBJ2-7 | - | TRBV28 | CASSLRKGAPYEQYF | TGTGCCAGCAGTTTACGGAAGGGGGCCCCCTACGAGCAGTACTTC
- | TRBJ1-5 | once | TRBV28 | CASIASPGQYNQPQHF | TGTGCCAGCATTGCAAGTCCCGGACAGTACAATCAGCCCCAGCATTTT